This TCR beta chain was observed in a study of blood T cell repertoires in COVID-19. With 3 bases clipped from V and 4 bases from J, the junction kept 3 bases outside the gene matches. CDR1 and CDR2 from the germline V gene are MGHRA and YSYEKL. The CDR3 has 14 amino acids. Produced via immunoSEQ multiplex PCR; TCRdb's table is partial and in-frame only. This table has 180,000 or so clones, 75% to 90% appearing once. Two negative PCRs, clearance, or symptom resolution characterized the recovered Cohort 3 donors. V usage is TRBV4-1 and J usage is TRBJ1-1; 9 nucleotides match TRBD1. The receptor's source is a woman in her forties or fifties who had recovered from COVID-19. The sequencing sample was made of PBMCs or T cells enriched from blood (not recorded which). CDR3 bases: TGCGCCAGCAGCCAGGGGGACAGGGTCACTGAAGCTTTCTTT. Translating it yields CASSQGDRVTEAFF.